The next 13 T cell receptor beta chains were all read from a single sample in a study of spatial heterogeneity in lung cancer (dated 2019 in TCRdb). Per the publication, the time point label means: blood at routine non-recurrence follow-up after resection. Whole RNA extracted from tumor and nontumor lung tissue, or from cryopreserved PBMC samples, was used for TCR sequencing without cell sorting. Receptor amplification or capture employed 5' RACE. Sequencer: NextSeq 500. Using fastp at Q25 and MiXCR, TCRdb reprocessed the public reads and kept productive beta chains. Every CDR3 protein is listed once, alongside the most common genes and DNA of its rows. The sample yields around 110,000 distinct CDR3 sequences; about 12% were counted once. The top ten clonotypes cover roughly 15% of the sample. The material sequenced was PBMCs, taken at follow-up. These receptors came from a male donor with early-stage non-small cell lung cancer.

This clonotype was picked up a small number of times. CDR3 residues: CATSRDLGTGNTIYF. CDR3 in DNA: TGTGCCACCAGCAGAGATTTGGGGACTGGAAACACCATATATTTT. The V call is TRBV15, the J call TRBJ1-3; D call uncertain. There are 15 residues in the CDR3. The germline gives CDR1 LNHNV, CDR2 YYDKDF (reference sequence). V lost 0 bases, J lost 2 bases, and 8 bases lay in between.

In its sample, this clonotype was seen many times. CDR3 sequence (DNA): TGCGCCAGCAAATCGGAGTTCGGGGAGCTGTTTTTT. Amino acid sequence: CASKSEFGELFF. The genes are TRBV10-1 and TRBJ2-2, with no clear D. CDR1 and CDR2 from the germline V gene are WNHNN and SYGVQD (reference sequence). Trimming cost V 7 bases and J 7 bases, with 10 bases left between them. CDR3 length equals 12 residues.

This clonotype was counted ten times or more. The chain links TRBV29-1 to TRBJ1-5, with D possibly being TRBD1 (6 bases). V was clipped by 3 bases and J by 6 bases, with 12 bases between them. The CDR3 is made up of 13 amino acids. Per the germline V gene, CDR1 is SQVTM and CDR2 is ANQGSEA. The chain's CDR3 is CSVEQGYGQPQHF. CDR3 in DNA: TGCAGCGTTGAGCAGGGGTACGGTCAGCCCCAGCATTTT.

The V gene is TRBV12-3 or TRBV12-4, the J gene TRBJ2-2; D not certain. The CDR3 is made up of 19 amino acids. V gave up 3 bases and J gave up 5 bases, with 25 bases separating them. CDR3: CASSFDRSIGRIQTGELFF. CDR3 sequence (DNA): TGTGCCAGCAGTTTTGACCGTAGTATCGGCCGTATCCAGACCGGGGAGCTGTTTTTT.

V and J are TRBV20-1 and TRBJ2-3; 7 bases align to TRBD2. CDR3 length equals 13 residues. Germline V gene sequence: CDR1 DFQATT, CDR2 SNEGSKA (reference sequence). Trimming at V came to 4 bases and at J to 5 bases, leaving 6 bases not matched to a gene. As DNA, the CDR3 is TGCAGTGCTACCCAGAGCGGGGTAGATACGCAGTATTTT. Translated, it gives CSATQSGVDTQYF.

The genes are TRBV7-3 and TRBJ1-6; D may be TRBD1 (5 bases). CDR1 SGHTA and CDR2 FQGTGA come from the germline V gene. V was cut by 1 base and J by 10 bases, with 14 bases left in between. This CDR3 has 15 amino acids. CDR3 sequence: CASSLSTRGESPLHF. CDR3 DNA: TGTGCCAGCAGCTTAAGTACCCGGGGCGAATCACCCCTCCACTTT.

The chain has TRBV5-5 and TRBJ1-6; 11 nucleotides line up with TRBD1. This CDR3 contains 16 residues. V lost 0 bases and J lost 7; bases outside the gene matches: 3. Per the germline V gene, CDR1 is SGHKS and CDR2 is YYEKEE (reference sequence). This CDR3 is CASSLAGQGANSPLHF. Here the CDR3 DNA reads TGTGCCAGCAGCTTGGCCGGACAGGGGGCAAATTCACCCCTCCACTTT.

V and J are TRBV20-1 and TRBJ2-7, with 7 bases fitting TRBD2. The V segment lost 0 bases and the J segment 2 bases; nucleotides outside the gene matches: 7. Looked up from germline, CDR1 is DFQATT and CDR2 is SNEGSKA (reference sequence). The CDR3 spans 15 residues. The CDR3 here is CSARDRSGAPYEQYF. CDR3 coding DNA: TGCAGTGCTAGAGATAGGAGCGGGGCACCCTACGAGCAGTACTTC.

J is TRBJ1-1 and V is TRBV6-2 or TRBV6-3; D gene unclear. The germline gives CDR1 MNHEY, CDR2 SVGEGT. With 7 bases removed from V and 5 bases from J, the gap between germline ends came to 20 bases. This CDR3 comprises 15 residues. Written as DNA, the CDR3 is TGTGCCAGCACCTCTGGAGGACCCCCAAAAACTGAAGCTTTCTTT. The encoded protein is CASTSGGPPKTEAFF.

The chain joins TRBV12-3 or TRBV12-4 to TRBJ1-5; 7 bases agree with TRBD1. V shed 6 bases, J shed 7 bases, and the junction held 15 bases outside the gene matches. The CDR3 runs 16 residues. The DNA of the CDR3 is TGTGCCAGCAGCCGAGCCAGACAGGGCCCTAGGCAGCCCCAGCATTTT. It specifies CASSRARQGPRQPQHF.

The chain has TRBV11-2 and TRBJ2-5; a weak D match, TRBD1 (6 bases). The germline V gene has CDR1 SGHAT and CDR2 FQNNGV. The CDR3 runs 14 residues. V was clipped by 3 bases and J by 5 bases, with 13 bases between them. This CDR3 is CASSFTGNGETQYF. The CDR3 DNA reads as TGTGCCAGCAGCTTTACAGGGAATGGGGAGACCCAGTACTTC.

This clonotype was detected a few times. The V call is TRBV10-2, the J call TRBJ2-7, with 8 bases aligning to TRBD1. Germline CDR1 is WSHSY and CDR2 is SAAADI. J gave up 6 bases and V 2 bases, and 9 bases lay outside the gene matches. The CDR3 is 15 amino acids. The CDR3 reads CASSERGQGAAEQYF. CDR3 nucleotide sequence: TGCGCCAGCAGTGAGAGGGGGCAGGGGGCGGCCGAGCAGTACTTC.

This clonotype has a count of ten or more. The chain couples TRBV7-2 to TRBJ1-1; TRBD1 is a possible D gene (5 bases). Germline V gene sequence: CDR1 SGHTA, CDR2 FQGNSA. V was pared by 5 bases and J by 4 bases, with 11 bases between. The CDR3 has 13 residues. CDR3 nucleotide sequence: TGTGCCAGCAGCATTAACACAGGCACTGAAGCTTTCTTT. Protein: CASSINTGTEAFF. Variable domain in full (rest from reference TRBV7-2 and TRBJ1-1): GAGVSQSPSNKVTEKGKDVELRCDPISGHTALYWYRQSLGQGLEFLIYFQGNSAPDKSGLPSDRFSAERTGGSVSTLTIQRTQQEDSAVYLCASSINTGTEAFFGQGTRLTVV.